These 13 T cell receptor beta chains originate from one sample sequenced in a study of shared clonotypes between healthy human individuals. The protocol was immunoSEQ multiplex PCR, while the TCRdb copy is restricted to in-frame clones and leaves out a portion. The table includes about 1.5 million clones, around 95% detected once. What was sequenced was naive CD4+ T cells sorted from blood. Subset reported: CD45RA+ positively selected. The origin of the receptors is a man aged 25-40 years in good health.

Here the CDR3 DNA reads TGTGCCATCCGTAACAGGTTACTTGCTTATCAGCCCCAGCATTTT. The encoded protein is CAIRNRLLAYQPQHF. V gene TRBV10-3 combines with J gene TRBJ1-5, with D perhaps TRBD1 (5 bases). The germline CDR1 and CDR2 sequences are ENHRY and SYGVKD. V was pared by 8 bases and J by 5 bases, with 19 bases between. The CDR3 runs to 15 residues.

The CDR3 is CASSIRGFNQPQHF. Here the CDR3 DNA reads TGTGCCAGTAGTATTAGGGGGTTCAATCAGCCCCAGCATTTT. The chain joins TRBV19 to TRBJ1-5; D is possibly TRBD1 (6 bases). This CDR3 contains 14 residues. In germline, CDR1 is LNHDA, CDR2 SQIVND (reference sequence). V lost 3 bases and J lost 3, with 9 bases in between. Full variable domain (remainder filled in from reference TRBV19 and TRBJ1-5): DGGITQSPKYLFRKEGQNVTLSCEQNLNHDAMYWYRQDPGQGLRLIYYSQIVNDFQKGDIAEGYSVSREKKESFPLTVTSAQKNPTAFYLCASSIRGFNQPQHFGDGTRLSIL.

This chain links TRBV29-1 with TRBJ1-1, with D perhaps matching TRBD1 (6 bases). Trimming left V 7 bases short and J 4 bases short, with 16 bases between. Per the germline V gene, CDR1 is SQVTM and CDR2 is ANQGSEA. The CDR3 totals 13 residues. In DNA form, the CDR3 reads TGCAGCGCCGCACAGGGTTCCGGCACTGAAGCTTTCTTT. Its translation: CSAAQGSGTEAFF.

The chain has TRBV9 and TRBJ2-1; 14 bases agree with TRBD2. Germline assignment: CDR1 SGDLS and CDR2 YYNGEE. The CDR3 is 16 residues long. The V segment lost 0 bases and the J segment 9 bases; nucleotides outside the gene matches: 5. The CDR3 reads CASSVGGLAGAVEQFF. In nucleotides, the CDR3 is TGTGCCAGCAGCGTAGGGGGACTAGCGGGAGCCGTTGAGCAGTTCTTC.

The chain couples TRBV18 to TRBJ2-7, with 10 positions matching TRBD2. CDR3 length: 14 amino acids. Per germline, CDR1 KGHSH and CDR2 LQKENI. J was trimmed by 6 bases and V by 3 bases; bases with no gene match: 5. The CDR3 DNA reads as TGTGCCAGCTCACCGGGGCTAGCGGGAGTCGAGCAGTACTTC. Protein product: CASSPGLAGVEQYF.

The chain joins TRBV6-1 to TRBJ2-1; D tentatively fits TRBD1 or TRBD2 (5 bases each). This CDR3 spans 14 amino acids. The V end lost 7 bases, the J end lost 7 bases, and 17 bases lay between the germline ends. Germline V lookup: CDR1 MNHNS, CDR2 SASEGT. The CDR3: CASISWGSWNEQFF. Written as DNA, the CDR3 is TGTGCCAGCATCAGTTGGGGGAGCTGGAATGAGCAGTTCTTC.

The CDR3 region is CATSPSPGAGETQYF. For the CDR3, the DNA is TGTGCCACCAGCCCTTCGCCGGGGGCCGGGGAGACCCAGTACTTC. The V call is TRBV15, the J call TRBJ2-5; TRBD1 or TRBD2 may be the D gene (6 bases each). V gave up 5 bases and J gave up 5 bases, with 18 bases separating them. CDR3 length equals 15 residues. Germline V gives CDR1 LNHNV, CDR2 YYDKDF (reference sequence).

The genes are TRBV10-3 and TRBJ2-7; D call uncertain. Germline CDR1 ENHRY, CDR2 SYGVKD. V gave up 6 bases and J gave up 0 bases, with 9 bases separating them. This CDR3 is built from 13 residues. The CDR3 DNA sequence: TGTGCCATCAGAAGGGTTTCCTCCTACGAGCAGTACTTC. Translating it yields CAIRRVSSYEQYF.

The rearrangement uses TRBV7-8 and TRBJ1-5; D not certain. CDR1 SGHVS and CDR2 FQNEAQ come from the germline V gene. V lost 5 bases and J lost 3, with 20 bases in between. The CDR3 loop spans 17 amino acids. CDR3 protein: CASSLRSVGGPNQPQHF. In DNA form, the CDR3 reads TGTGCCAGCAGCCTTAGATCTGTGGGTGGGCCCAATCAGCCCCAGCATTTT.

The gene calls are TRBV5-4 and TRBJ1-1, with D uncertain. The CDR3 extends over 12 amino acids. V lost 0 bases to trimming and J lost 8 bases, with 8 bases between them. The germline CDR1 and CDR2 sequences are SGHNT and YYREEE (reference sequence). CDR3 in amino acids: CASSLESEEAFF. CDR3 nucleotide sequence: TGTGCCAGCAGCTTGGAATCGGAGGAAGCTTTCTTT.

The chain is built from TRBV2 and TRBJ2-3; 8 nucleotides line up with TRBD2. Germline CDR1 SNHLY, CDR2 FYNNEI. Trimming took 6 bases from V and 2 from J; bases not matched to a gene: 7. The CDR3 consists of 15 residues. This chain's CDR3 is CASRKTSGPTDTQYF. The CDR3 DNA sequence: TGTGCCAGCAGAAAAACTAGCGGACCCACAGATACGCAGTATTTT. The full variable domain, with the rest looked up from reference TRBV2 and TRBJ2-3, is EPEVTQTPSHQVTQMGQEVILRCVPISNHLYFYWYRQILGQKVEFLVSFYNNEISEKSEIFDDQFSVERPDGSNFTLKIRSTKLEDSAMYFCASRKTSGPTDTQYFGPGTRLTVL.

As regards this clone: Other DNA sequences in this sample translate to the same CDR3. This chain uses TRBV27 with TRBJ2-7; a possible D gene is TRBD2 (5 bases). The V end lost 2 bases, the J end lost 5 bases, and 7 bases lay between the germline ends. CDR3 length: 12 residues. Germline CDR1 and CDR2: MNHEY and SMNVEV (reference sequence). Here the CDR3 DNA reads TGTGCCAGCAGTTTAACGGGGAACGAGCAGTACTTC. It codes for CASSLTGNEQYF.

The V gene is TRBV5-1, the J gene TRBJ2-1; a possible D gene is TRBD1 (6 bases). The CDR3 is made up of 15 amino acids. The V and J ends lost 6 bases and 0 bases respectively, with 13 bases between them. Germline CDR1 reads SGHRS; CDR2 reads YFSETQ. The CDR3 DNA is TGCGCCAGCAAAAGCCAGGGGAGCTCCTACAATGAGCAGTTCTTC. Amino acids: CASKSQGSSYNEQFF.